This TCR beta chain was retrieved from a study of OX40 agonist ivuxolimab in advanced cancers. Study information: Ivuxolimab is a fully human IgG2 antibody that activates OX40 (CD134).

Profiled with immunoSEQ multiplex PCR; TCRdb holds only in-frame clones, not every one. Here the sample spans tens of thousands of clones, roughly four fifths being singletons. The CDR3 is 13 amino acids. The V and J ends lost 3 bases and 4 bases respectively, with 9 bases between them. Germline V gene sequence: CDR1 MNHNS, CDR2 SASEGT. General study points: Partial responders at 0.1-3.0 mg/kg showed near-lowest clonal expansion. Clones of CD4+ and CD8+ blood T cells grew by week 6 at doses of 0.1 to 3.0 mg/kg.

Blood draws occurred at baseline, cycle 4 day 1, and cycle 7 day 1. Points on this clone: What it binds is not known.

This receptor was identified in an adult with an advanced solid tumor such as melanoma, head and neck, liver or kidney cancer. Specimen: CD4+ or CD8+ T cells sorted from blood, collected in a trial of the OX40 agonist ivuxolimab. This chain links TRBV6-1 with TRBJ1-1; D perhaps matches TRBD1 (5 bases). Written as DNA, the CDR3 is TGTGCCAGCAGTGAGGGACGCTTCACTGAAGCTTTCTTT. It encodes CASSEGRFTEAFF.